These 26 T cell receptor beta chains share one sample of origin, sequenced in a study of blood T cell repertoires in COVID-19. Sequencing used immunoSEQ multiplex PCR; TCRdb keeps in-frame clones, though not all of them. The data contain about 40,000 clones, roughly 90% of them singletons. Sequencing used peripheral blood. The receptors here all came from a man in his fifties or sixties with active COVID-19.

CDR3 sequence: CASSQNYERGYTF. As DNA, the CDR3 is TGTGCCAGCAGTCAAAATTACGAGAGGGGCTACACCTTC. The rearrangement joins TRBV27 to TRBJ1-2; D is undetermined. The V end lost 5 bases, the J end lost 8 bases, and 15 bases lay between the germline ends. CDR1 and CDR2 from the germline V gene are MNHEY and SMNVEV (reference sequence). The CDR3 is 13 amino acids.

CDR3 in amino acids: CASSLGVEGNTIYF. CDR3 bases: TGCGCCAGCAGCTTGGGAGTTGAGGGAAACACCATATATTTT. V gene TRBV5-1 combines with J gene TRBJ1-3; D gene uncertain. The CDR3 covers 14 residues. V shed 0 bases and J shed 4 bases, with 8 bases lying between them. Germline V CDR1 and CDR2: SGHRS, YFSETQ.

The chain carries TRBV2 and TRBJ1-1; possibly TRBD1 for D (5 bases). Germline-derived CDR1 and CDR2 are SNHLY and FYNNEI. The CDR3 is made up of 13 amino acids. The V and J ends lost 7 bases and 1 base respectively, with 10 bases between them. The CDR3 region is CASTWGGNTEAFF. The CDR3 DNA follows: TGTGCCAGCACCTGGGGGGGGAACACTGAAGCTTTCTTT.

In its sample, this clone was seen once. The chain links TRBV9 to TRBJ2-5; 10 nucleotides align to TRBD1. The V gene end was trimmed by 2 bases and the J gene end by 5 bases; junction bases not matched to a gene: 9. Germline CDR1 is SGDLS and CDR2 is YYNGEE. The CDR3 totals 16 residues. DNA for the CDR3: TGTGCCAGCAGCGTGTACGGGGACAGGGGATGGGAGACCCAGTACTTC. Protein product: CASSVYGDRGWETQYF.

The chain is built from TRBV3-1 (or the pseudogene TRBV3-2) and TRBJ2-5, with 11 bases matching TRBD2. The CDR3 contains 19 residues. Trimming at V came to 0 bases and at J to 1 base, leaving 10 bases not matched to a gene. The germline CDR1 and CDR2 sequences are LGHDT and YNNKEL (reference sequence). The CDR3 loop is CASSQDRVRLAGFQETQYF. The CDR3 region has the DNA TGTGCCAGCAGCCAAGACCGGGTGAGACTAGCGGGATTCCAAGAGACCCAGTACTTC.

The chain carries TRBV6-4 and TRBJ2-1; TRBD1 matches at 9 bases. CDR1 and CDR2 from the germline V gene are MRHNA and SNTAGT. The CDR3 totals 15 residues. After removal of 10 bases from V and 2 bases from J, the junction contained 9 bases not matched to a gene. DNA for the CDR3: TGTGCCACCAGAAGAGGGACAGGGCCCTACAATGAGCAGTTCTTC. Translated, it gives CATRRGTGPYNEQFF.

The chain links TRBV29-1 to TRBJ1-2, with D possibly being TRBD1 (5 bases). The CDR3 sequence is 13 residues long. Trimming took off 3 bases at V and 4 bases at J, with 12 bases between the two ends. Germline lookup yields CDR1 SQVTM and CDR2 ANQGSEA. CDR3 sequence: CSVDRGFGYGYTF. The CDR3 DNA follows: TGCAGCGTTGATCGGGGGTTCGGCTATGGCTACACCTTC.

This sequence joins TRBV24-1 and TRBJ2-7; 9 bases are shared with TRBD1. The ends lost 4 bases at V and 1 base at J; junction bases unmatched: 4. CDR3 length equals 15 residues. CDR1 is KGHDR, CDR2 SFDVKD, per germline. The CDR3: CATSDPGQGSYEQYF. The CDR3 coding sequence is TGTGCCACCAGTGACCCGGGACAGGGTTCCTACGAGCAGTACTTC.

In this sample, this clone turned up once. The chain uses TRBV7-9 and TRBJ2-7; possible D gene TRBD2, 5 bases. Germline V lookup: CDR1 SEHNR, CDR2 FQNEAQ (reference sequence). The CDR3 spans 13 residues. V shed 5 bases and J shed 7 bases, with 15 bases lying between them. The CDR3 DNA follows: TGTGCCAGCAGCCGGACGGGGTTCTTGGAGCAGTACTTC. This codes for CASSRTGFLEQYF.

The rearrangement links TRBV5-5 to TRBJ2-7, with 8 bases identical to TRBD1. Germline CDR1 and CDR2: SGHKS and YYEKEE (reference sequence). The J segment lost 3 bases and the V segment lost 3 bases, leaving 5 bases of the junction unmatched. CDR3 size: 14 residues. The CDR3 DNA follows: TGTGCCAGCAGCTCCACGACAGGGGTCTACGAGCAGTACTTC. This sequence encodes CASSSTTGVYEQYF. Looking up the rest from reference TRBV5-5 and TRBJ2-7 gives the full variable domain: DAGVTQSPTHLIKTRGQQVTLRCSPISGHKSVSWYQQVLGQGPQFIFQYYEKEERGRGNFPDRFSARQFPNYSSELNVNALLLGDSALYLCASSSTTGVYEQYFGPGTRLTVT.

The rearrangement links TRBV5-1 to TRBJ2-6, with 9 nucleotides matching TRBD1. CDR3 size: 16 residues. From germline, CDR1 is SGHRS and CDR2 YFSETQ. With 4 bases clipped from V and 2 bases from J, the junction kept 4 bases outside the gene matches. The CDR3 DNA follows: TGCGCCAGCAGCCGCACAGGGGGCGCTGGGGCCAACGTCCTGACTTTC. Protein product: CASSRTGGAGANVLTF.

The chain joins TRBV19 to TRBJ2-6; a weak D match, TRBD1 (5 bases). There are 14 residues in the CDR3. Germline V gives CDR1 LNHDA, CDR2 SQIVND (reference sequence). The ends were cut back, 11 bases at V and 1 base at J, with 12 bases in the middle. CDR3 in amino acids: CASTRTSGANVLTF. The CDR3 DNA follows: TGTGCCTCCACCCGGACATCTGGGGCCAACGTCCTGACTTTC.

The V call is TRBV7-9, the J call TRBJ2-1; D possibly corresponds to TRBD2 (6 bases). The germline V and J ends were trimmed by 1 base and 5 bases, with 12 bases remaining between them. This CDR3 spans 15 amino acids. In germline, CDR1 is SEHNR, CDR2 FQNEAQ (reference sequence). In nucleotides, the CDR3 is TGTGCCAGCAGCTTAGGGGGGGACTGGGACAATGAGCAGTTCTTC. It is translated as CASSLGGDWDNEQFF.

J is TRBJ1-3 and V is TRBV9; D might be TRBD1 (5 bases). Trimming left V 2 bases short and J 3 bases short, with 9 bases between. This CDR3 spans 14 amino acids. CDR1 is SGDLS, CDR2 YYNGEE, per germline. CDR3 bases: TGTGCCAGCAGCGTCCGGGGGTTTGGAAACACCATATATTTT. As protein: CASSVRGFGNTIYF.

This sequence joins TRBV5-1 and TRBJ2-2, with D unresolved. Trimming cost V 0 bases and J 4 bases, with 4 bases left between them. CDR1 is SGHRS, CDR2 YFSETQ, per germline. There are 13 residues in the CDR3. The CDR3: CASSLDSTGELFF. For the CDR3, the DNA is TGCGCCAGCAGCTTGGACAGCACCGGGGAGCTGTTTTTT. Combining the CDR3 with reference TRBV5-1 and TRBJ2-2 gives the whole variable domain KAGVTQTPRYLIKTRGQQVTLSCSPISGHRSVSWYQQTPGQGLQFLFEYFSETQRNKGNFPGRFSGRQFSNSRSEMNVSTLELGDSALYLCASSLDSTGELFFGEGSRLTVL.

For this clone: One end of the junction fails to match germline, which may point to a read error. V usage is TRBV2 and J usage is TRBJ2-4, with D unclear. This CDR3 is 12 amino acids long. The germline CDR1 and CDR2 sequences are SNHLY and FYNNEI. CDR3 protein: CASSRTDTLVNF. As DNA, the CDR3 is TGTGCCAGCAGCCGAACCGACACCTTGGTGAACTTC.

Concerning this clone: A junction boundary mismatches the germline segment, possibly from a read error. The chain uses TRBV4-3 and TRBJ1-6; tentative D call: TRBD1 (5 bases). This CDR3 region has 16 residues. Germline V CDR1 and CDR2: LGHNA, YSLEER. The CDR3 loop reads CVSSQAQTVGSSPLHF. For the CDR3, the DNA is TGCGTCAGCAGCCAAGCACAGACAGTGGGATCTTCACCCCTCCACTTT.

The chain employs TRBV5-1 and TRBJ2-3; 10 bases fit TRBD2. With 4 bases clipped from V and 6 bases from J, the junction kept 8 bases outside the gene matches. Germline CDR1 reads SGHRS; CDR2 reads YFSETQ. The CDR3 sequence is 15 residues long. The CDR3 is CASSRSSGSSDTQYF. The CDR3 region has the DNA TGCGCCAGCAGCCGATCTAGCGGGAGCAGCGATACGCAGTATTTT.

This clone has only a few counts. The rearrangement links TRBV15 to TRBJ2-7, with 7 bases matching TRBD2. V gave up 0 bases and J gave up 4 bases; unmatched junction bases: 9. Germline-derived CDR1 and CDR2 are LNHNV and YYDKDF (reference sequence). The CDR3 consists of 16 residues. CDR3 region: CATSRESGTISYEQYF. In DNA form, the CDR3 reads TGTGCCACCAGCAGAGAAAGCGGGACCATTTCTTACGAGCAGTACTTC.

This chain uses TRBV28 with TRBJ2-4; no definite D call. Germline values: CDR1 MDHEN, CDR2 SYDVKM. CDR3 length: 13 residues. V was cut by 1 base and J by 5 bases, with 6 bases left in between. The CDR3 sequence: CASSLSIENIQYF. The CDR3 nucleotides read TGTGCCAGCAGTTTATCCATAGAAAACATTCAGTACTTC.

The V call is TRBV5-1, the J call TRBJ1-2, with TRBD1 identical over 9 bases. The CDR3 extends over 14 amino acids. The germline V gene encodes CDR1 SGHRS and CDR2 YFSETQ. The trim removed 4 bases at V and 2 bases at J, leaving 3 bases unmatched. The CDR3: CASSPTGGNYGYTF. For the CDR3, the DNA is TGCGCCAGCAGCCCGACAGGGGGGAACTATGGCTACACCTTC.

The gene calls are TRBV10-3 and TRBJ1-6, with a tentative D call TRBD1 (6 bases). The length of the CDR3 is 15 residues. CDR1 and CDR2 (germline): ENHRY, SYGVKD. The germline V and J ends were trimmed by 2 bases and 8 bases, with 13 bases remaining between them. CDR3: CAISEDRSEYSPLHF. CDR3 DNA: TGTGCCATCAGTGAGGACAGGTCTGAGTATTCACCCCTCCACTTT.

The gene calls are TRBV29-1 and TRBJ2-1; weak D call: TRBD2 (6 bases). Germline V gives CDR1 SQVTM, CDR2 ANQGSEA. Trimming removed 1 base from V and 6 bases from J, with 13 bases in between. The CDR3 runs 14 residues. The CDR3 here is CSVEGSGRGNEQFF. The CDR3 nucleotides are TGCAGCGTTGAAGGGTCCGGGAGAGGCAATGAGCAGTTCTTC.

CDR3 region: CASSLYSGPYEQYF. The CDR3 DNA reads as TGTGCCAGCAGCCTATACAGCGGTCCCTACGAGCAGTACTTC. J is TRBJ2-7 and V is TRBV6-5; perhaps TRBD2 as D (5 bases). Trimming took 6 bases from V and 2 from J, leaving 14 bases between them. CDR3 length: 14 residues. Germline CDR1 and CDR2: MNHEY and SVGAGI.

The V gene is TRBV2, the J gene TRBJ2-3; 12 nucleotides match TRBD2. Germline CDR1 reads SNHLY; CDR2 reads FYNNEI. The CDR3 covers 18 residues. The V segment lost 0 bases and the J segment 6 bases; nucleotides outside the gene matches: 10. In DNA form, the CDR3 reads TGTGCCAGCAGTGAAGCGATGGGACTAGCGGGTCCTGGGGATACGCAGTATTTT. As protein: CASSEAMGLAGPGDTQYF.

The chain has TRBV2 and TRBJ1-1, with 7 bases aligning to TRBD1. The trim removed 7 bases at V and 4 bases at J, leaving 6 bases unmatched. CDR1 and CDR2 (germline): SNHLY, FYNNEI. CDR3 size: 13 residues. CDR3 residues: CASIRQGGTEAFF. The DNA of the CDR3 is TGTGCCAGCATAAGACAGGGCGGCACTGAAGCTTTCTTT.